The T cell receptor (beta chain) under discussion was sequenced for a study of shared clonotypes between healthy human individuals. The wider study: There were three CD4 naive, three CD4 memory, two CD8 naive and one CD8 memory plates per donor.

On this clone itself: The antigen remains undetermined.

Germline CDR1 is SGHNT and CDR2 is YYREEE (reference sequence). Trimming cost V 4 bases and J 3 bases, with 13 bases left between them. This CDR3 is 15 amino acids long. Here immunoSEQ multiplex PCR was the method, and the copy in TCRdb shows in-frame clones only, minus some. Counted here are roughly 1,000,000 clones, around 78% occurring once; the ten biggest clones make up around 0.47%. General observations from the study: Exclusively blood specimens were collected; tissue repertoires likely differ. Limited genetic and exposure-history diversity came from having few donors. Shared clonotypes: roughly 4.5% naive CD4, under 4% naive CD8, about 2.2% memory CD4, 0.4% to 0.45% memory CD8.

The genes are TRBV5-4 and TRBJ2-2; TRBD1 is a possible D gene (7 bases). Source material: memory CD4+ T cells from PBMCs. The subset: CD45RA-negative fraction. This TCR derives from a man aged 18 to 30 in good health. Some clones in this sample may be carry-over from other donors' samples. CDR3 coding DNA: TGTGCCAGCAGCCCAACAGGGGAGGACACCGGGGAGCTGTTTTTT. Its translation: CASSPTGEDTGELFF.